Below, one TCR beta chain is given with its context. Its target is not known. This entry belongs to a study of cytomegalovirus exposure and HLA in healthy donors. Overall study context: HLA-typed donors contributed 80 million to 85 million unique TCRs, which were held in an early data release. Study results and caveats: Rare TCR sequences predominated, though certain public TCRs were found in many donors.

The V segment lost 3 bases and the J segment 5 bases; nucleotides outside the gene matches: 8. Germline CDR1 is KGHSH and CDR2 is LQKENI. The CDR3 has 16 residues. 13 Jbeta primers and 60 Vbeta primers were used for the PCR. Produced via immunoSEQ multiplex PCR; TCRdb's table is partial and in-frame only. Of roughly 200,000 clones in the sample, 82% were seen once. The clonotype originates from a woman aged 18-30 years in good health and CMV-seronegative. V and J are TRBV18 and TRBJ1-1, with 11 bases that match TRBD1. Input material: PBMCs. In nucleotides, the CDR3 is TGTGCCAGCTCACCCTACGGACAGGGGGCAAGGACTGAAGCTTTCTTT. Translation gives CASSPYGQGARTEAFF.